The 19 T cell receptor beta chains below were found in one sample sequenced in a study of shared clonotypes between healthy human individuals. Using immunoSEQ multiplex PCR, the repertoire was profiled, and TCRdb retains in-frame clones only, with some absent. The repertoire consists of 2 million to 2.5 million clones, with 93% occurring once and the leading ten covering around 0.37%. Sequenced input: naive CD4+ T cells from PBMCs. Subset in this sample: CD45RA+ positively selected. The receptors shown here come from a man aged 18 to 29 in good health. Some clones in this sample may be carry-over from other donors' samples.

The genes are TRBV1 and TRBJ1-2. TRBV1 is a pseudogene segment. The CDR3 contains 15 residues. Here the CDR3 DNA reads TGCACCAGCAGCAATTTCTTGCGAAAGACCTATGGCTACACCTTC. Translated: CTSSNFLRKTYGYTF.

The gene calls are TRBV19 and TRBJ1-5, with D hard to call. V was clipped by 10 bases and J by 2 bases, with 12 bases between them. Germline V gives CDR1 LNHDA, CDR2 SQIVND (reference sequence). This CDR3 is built from 13 residues. This chain's CDR3 is CATQSLGNQPQHF. The CDR3 DNA reads as TGTGCCACCCAGTCTCTTGGCAATCAGCCCCAGCATTTT.

V gene TRBV23-1 combines with J gene TRBJ2-7; perhaps D is TRBD1 or TRBD2 (5 bases each). TRBV23-1 carries the ORF label, with uncertain function. The CDR3 spans 16 residues. V was pared by 4 bases and J by 2 bases, with 18 bases between. CDR3 region: CASSRILRGPAYEQYF. DNA for the CDR3: TGCGCCAGCAGTCGGATCCTCCGGGGCCCGGCCTACGAGCAGTACTTC.

Concerning this clone: The same CDR3 arises from other DNA sequences in this sample as well. V and J are TRBV9 and TRBJ2-6, with a weak D call TRBD1 (6 bases). There are 17 residues in the CDR3. With 1 base removed from V and 0 bases from J, the gap between germline ends came to 11 bases. CDR1 and CDR2 (germline): SGDLS, YYNGEE. CDR3 region: CASSVRTASSGANVLTF. The CDR3 nucleotides read TGTGCCAGCAGCGTAAGGACAGCGAGCTCTGGGGCCAACGTCCTGACTTTC.

This chain joins TRBV7-7 and TRBJ1-1, with 7 bases fitting TRBD1. The CDR3 covers 13 residues. In germline, CDR1 is SSHAT, CDR2 FNYEAQ (reference sequence). After removal of 0 bases from V and 7 bases from J, the junction contained 2 bases not matched to a gene. The DNA of the CDR3 is TGTGCCAGCAGCTTAGCTCGGGACAGTGAAGCTTTCTTT. It specifies CASSLARDSEAFF.

Comment on this clone: Other DNA sequences in this sample translate to the same CDR3. The chain links TRBV5-1 to TRBJ2-7; TRBD1 matches at 7 bases. This CDR3 is 13 amino acids long. Trimming at V came to 4 bases and at J to 2 bases, leaving 3 bases not matched to a gene. Germline-derived CDR1 and CDR2 are SGHRS and YFSETQ. CDR3 in amino acids: CASSRDRAYEQYF. In DNA form, the CDR3 reads TGCGCCAGCAGCCGAGACAGGGCCTACGAGCAGTACTTC.

The chain is built from TRBV10-3 and TRBJ2-5; possibly TRBD1 for D (5 bases). Germline CDR1 ENHRY, CDR2 SYGVKD. CDR3 length: 11 amino acids. Trimming stripped 8 bases from V and 4 bases from J, with 8 bases between. CDR3 sequence reads: CAISTGETQYF. The CDR3 nucleotides are TGTGCCATCTCAACAGGAGAGACCCAGTACTTC.

The chain's CDR3 is CASSLDPGGNTIYF. The CDR3 DNA is TGTGCCAGCAGCTTAGACCCGGGCGGAAACACCATATATTTT. This sequence joins TRBV7-2 and TRBJ1-3; D remains unclear. Germline V gives CDR1 SGHTA, CDR2 FQGNSA. This CDR3 is 14 amino acids long. Trimming stripped 1 base from V and 4 bases from J, with 8 bases between.

The gene calls are TRBV29-1 and TRBJ2-4, with D possibly being TRBD2 (6 bases). The CDR3 length is 12 residues. V was trimmed by 7 bases and J by 5 bases, leaving 12 bases between them. From germline, CDR1 is SQVTM and CDR2 ANQGSEA. CDR3 amino acids: CSGSGVQNIQYF. In nucleotides, the CDR3 is TGCAGCGGGTCGGGGGTACAAAACATTCAGTACTTC.

The rearrangement links TRBV5-5 to TRBJ2-7, with D unclear. The CDR3 extends over 15 amino acids. Germline CDR1 SGHKS, CDR2 YYEKEE (reference sequence). Trimming took off 7 bases at V and 5 bases at J, with 22 bases between the two ends. The CDR3 spells CASALQTPGADEQYF. In DNA, the CDR3 is TGTGCCAGCGCCCTACAAACTCCGGGCGCGGACGAGCAGTACTTC.

The V and J genes are TRBV27 and TRBJ1-5, with no clear D. This CDR3 is built from 16 residues. V was clipped by 8 bases and J by 0 bases, with 17 bases between them. CDR1 MNHEY and CDR2 SMNVEV come from the germline V gene (reference sequence). CDR3 sequence (DNA): TGTGCCAGCCTGTACACCGAGACTTATAGCAATCAGCCCCAGCATTTT. It yields the protein CASLYTETYSNQPQHF.

The V gene is TRBV28, the J gene TRBJ1-2; D remains ambiguous. This CDR3 comprises 12 residues. The ends were cut back, 6 bases at V and 4 bases at J, with 9 bases in the middle. CDR1 and CDR2 (germline): MDHEN, SYDVKM. CDR3 protein: CASSDTGYGYTF. Written as DNA, the CDR3 is TGTGCCAGCAGCGACACTGGCTATGGCTACACCTTC.

This clone was counted a single time. V gene TRBV5-4 combines with J gene TRBJ2-1; tentatively, D is TRBD2 (5 bases). The CDR3 loop spans 16 amino acids. Trimming pared 0 bases from V and 3 bases from J, leaving 13 bases between. Germline V gene data show CDR1 as SGHNT and CDR2 as YYREEE (reference sequence). The chain's CDR3 is CASSLAGGSNYNEQFF. The CDR3 nucleotides read TGTGCCAGCAGCTTGGCCGGTGGGAGCAACTACAATGAGCAGTTCTTC. The full variable domain, in which reference TRBV5-4 and TRBJ2-1 provide the parts outside the CDR3, is ETGVTQSPTHLIKTRGQQVTLRCSSQSGHNTVSWYQQALGQGPQFIFQYYREEENGRGNFPPRFSGLQFPNYSSELNVNALELDDSALYLCASSLAGGSNYNEQFFGPGTRLTVL.

The V and J genes are TRBV28 and TRBJ1-5; TRBD1 agrees at 7 bases. Trimming at V came to 3 bases and at J to 2 bases, leaving 16 bases not matched to a gene. CDR3 size: 19 residues. Germline assignment: CDR1 MDHEN and CDR2 SYDVKM. CDR3 sequence: CASSFSTYKLGQGNQPQHF. CDR3 DNA: TGTGCCAGCAGTTTCTCAACCTACAAACTCGGACAGGGCAATCAGCCCCAGCATTTT. The full variable domain, rest sourced from reference TRBV28 and TRBJ1-5, is DVKVTQSSRYLVKRTGEKVFLECVQDMDHENMFWYRQDPGLGLRLIYFSYDVKMKEKGDIPEGYSVSREKKERFSLILESASTNQTSMYLCASSFSTYKLGQGNQPQHFGDGTRLSIL.

This clone was detected a few times. A much larger clone sits a single nucleotide away, making a read error possible. The chain recombines TRBV6-1 with TRBJ2-5; D is undetermined. Trimming cost V 5 bases and J 3 bases, with 1 base left between them. The CDR3 consists of 10 residues. Germline CDR1 reads MNHNS; CDR2 reads SASEGT. DNA for the CDR3: TGTGCCAGCAGTAAAGAGACCCAGTACTTC. Its translation: CASSKETQYF.

V gene TRBV5-6 combines with J gene TRBJ1-2, with D possibly TRBD1 on 6 matching bases. The V and J ends lost 4 bases and 0 bases respectively, with 16 bases between them. CDR3 length: 16 residues. CDR1 SGHDT and CDR2 YYEEEE come from the germline V gene. The CDR3 DNA follows: TGTGCCAGCAGCACCGCCGGGACACCTTCTAACTATGGCTACACCTTC. Its protein product is CASSTAGTPSNYGYTF.

This chain links TRBV7-9 with TRBJ1-5; D is undetermined. This CDR3 is 13 amino acids long. Between the trimmed V and J ends, which lost 2 bases and 4 bases, there was a span of 6 bases. Germline V lookup: CDR1 SEHNR, CDR2 FQNEAQ (reference sequence). CDR3 sequence reads: CASSLFANQPQHF. The CDR3 coding sequence is TGTGCCAGCAGCTTATTTGCAAATCAGCCCCAGCATTTT.

The chain combines TRBV15 with TRBJ2-7, with TRBD1 matching 9 bases. CDR1 and CDR2 (germline): LNHNV, YYDKDF (reference sequence). This CDR3 has 15 residues. After removal of 1 base from V and 2 bases from J, the junction contained 3 bases not matched to a gene. DNA for the CDR3: TGTGCCACCAGCAGAGTGGGGACAGGGCCCTACGAGCAGTACTTC. It yields the protein CATSRVGTGPYEQYF.

The V gene is TRBV5-4, the J gene TRBJ2-5, with 7 bases lining up with TRBD1. The length of the CDR3 is 15 residues. Germline values: CDR1 SGHNT, CDR2 YYREEE (reference sequence). After removal of 0 bases from V and 0 bases from J, the junction contained 2 bases not matched to a gene. CDR3 sequence: CASSLGDRYQETQYF. The CDR3, as DNA: TGTGCCAGCAGCTTGGGGGACAGATACCAAGAGACCCAGTACTTC.